This T cell receptor beta chain was found in a study of cytomegalovirus exposure and HLA in healthy donors (dated 2017 in TCRdb). For the wider study: According to an earlier analysis of 587 of the donors, 200 million or so T cells yielded 90 million to 140 million unique TCR beta sequences and 276 Gb of sequence data. An early release that covered some 630 HLA-typed donors contained approximately 290 gigabases of sequencing data and tens of millions of unique TCR sequences. Among the approximately 420 genotyped donors, around 81% belonged to the genetic ancestry cluster associated with self-reported Caucasian donors. The aim of the study was to test whether cataloging public T cell receptors could identify signatures of past pathogen exposure. The T cell repertoires of under 750 subjects were profiled by immunosequencing and related to cytomegalovirus serostatus. Along with the approximately 650-subject first cohort, a separate validation cohort of 120 different subjects was used. The study combined high-throughput TCR immunosequencing, statistical association of individual TCRs with disease status, and machine learning to predict cytomegalovirus infection status. A later analysis re-analyzed previously published TCR beta repertoires from 666 donors and added high-resolution HLA genotyping to study TCR occurrence patterns. Rather than drawing on any new phenotypic data, the later analysis identified candidate immune exposures from TCR beta sequences and the way those sequences occurred across donors. In an earlier analysis of 587 of the donors, high-throughput TCR beta sequencing was used to judge whether each TCR beta V gene segment behaved as functional or pseudogenic. Donor age, sex, ethnicity and CMV serostatus were collected together with the repertoire data. Genome-wide SNP genotypes for about 65% of the roughly 670 donors were used in a later genetic analysis, which treated that subset as a discovery cohort. Every repertoire in the discovery cohort had been generated on one and the same sequencing platform. HLA typing covered class I and class II loci at four-digit resolution. The number of typed donors differed by locus: about 629-630 for A, B, C, DRB1 and DQB1; 500 to 550 for DQA1; 600 to 610 for DPA1; and roughly 450 for DPB1. Several DR-DQ haplotypes were handled as single units for association and clustering, since linkage in the cohort was strong. On average, over 200,000 unique TCR beta nucleotide sequences were sequenced per donor among more than 350 genotyped donors of the cohort, with around 19% of those sequences being non-productive. Results and caveats for the whole study, not just this receptor: In an earlier analysis of approximately 600 of the donors, most TCR beta V segments were observed in productive rearrangements about 87% or about 30% of the time, broadly matching IMGT annotations. The sequencing pipeline was judged likely to have produced a cluster of highly shared sequence variants as a technical artifact. A later analysis associated about 18,000 TCR beta sequences with specific HLA alleles at a false discovery rate of 0.05. Correlated functional status among segregating V segments might reflect linkage disequilibrium, but an unknown experimental factor could not be ruled out. A later analysis found that most CMV-associated TCR beta chains appeared HLA-restricted, with HLA associations seemingly driven largely by CMV exposure. Across donors, most TCR sequences were observed very rarely, whereas some public TCRs were present in many individuals. Because the 87-base-pair reads could not distinguish some IMGT-functional V segments, including TRBV6-2 and TRBV6-3, those segments were excluded. Presence/absence analyses assumed roughly uniform sequencing depth across donors, an assumption that may not hold. HLA typing was unavailable for some donors at each locus, so association tests used only the typed subset. In a later analysis, the rate of TCR association differed among HLA loci, with DRB1 alleles having the most associated TCRs and HLA-C alleles having the fewest. In this cohort, only TCR beta chains were sequenced, and detectable features were limited by the absence of alpha or paired-chain data. An association between a missense DCLRE1C variant and V-gene and J-gene trimming of TCR beta chains was found in a later genetic analysis and replicated in an independent cohort. The only immune exposure information available for the cohort was CMV serostatus. A total of 150 to 200 TCR beta chains were listed by the study as associated with cytomegalovirus. In a later genetic analysis, fewer N-insertions in productive TCRs were reported among donors in an Asian-associated ancestry cluster than the approximately 710-donor mean. The authors suggested that the approach could potentially be generalized to other disease states and immunological phenotypes. A further reported finding was that TCR beta sequences accurately predicted the HLA-A and HLA-B alleles for most subjects in the first cohort. Over 15 rarely observed V segments, including chromosome 9 orphons, were excluded from the earlier analysis of some 590 of the donors because counts were too low. In both the original and validation cohorts, the classifier was reported to diagnose cytomegalovirus status with high specificity and sensitivity. In vitro tests confirmed that three of the cytomegalovirus-associated TCR beta chains recognize cytomegalovirus antigens. Compared with equally common non-associated chains, HLA-associated TCR beta chains in a later analysis were more clonally expanded and had lower generation probabilities. Several of the top co-occurrence clusters appeared to be linked to parvovirus B19, influenza, CMV and Epstein-Barr virus, according to a later analysis. Strong co-occurrence of HLA alleles, especially DR and DQ, made assigning TCR associations to individual alleles difficult.

V is clipped by 0 bases and J by 6 bases, and the sequence between their germline boundaries is 8 bases long. CDR3 length: 13 amino acids, cysteine to phenylalanine. The retained sequence is limited to the CDR3, 39 bases, with the frame set at the first base. Sequences SEHNR (CDR1) and FQNEAQ (CDR2) are obtained from the germline V gene (reference sequence). The library relied on the immunoSEQ multiplex PCR assay. A mixture of 60 forward primers for TCR Vbeta segments and 13 reverse primers for TCR Jbeta segments was used in the multiplex PCR. Amplification of the CDR3 region of rearranged TCR beta genes was performed with a multiplex PCR assay on genomic DNA. The amplified TCR beta libraries were sequenced on the Illumina HiSeq System as 87-base-pair reads. Processing in the source paper ran as follows. In a later analysis, some 80 million unique TCR beta chains were counted across the roughly 610 repertoires, and roughly 11 million of these chains were shared by at least two donors. Raw reads were error-corrected and collapsed into unique sequences with a nearest-neighbor algorithm that merged closely related sequences to remove PCR and sequencing errors. V, D and J gene segments were assigned by aligning CDR3 sequences to IMGT reference sequences. Each retained sequence needed at least a six-nucleotide match to both a V gene segment and a J gene segment. Rearrangements were called productive when the CDR3 lacked stop codons and stayed in frame with V and J; all others were non-productive. CDR3 was defined according to IMGT convention as the region running from the second conserved V-encoded cysteine to the conserved J-encoded phenylalanine. The earlier analysis of about 500 of the donors excluded sequences that lacked an unambiguous match to a single V gene segment. In an earlier analysis of approximately 590 of the donors, V segments were called functional above 56.7% productive rearrangements and were called segregating when the between-donor standard deviation exceeded 5%. A statistical classification framework was developed to diagnose cytomegalovirus status using the catalog of TCR beta chain sequences. In a later analysis, TCR nucleotide sequences were compared against IMGT/GENE-DB human TR gene sequences so that V and J genes could be assigned. Using the TCRdist pipeline, a later analysis assigned CDR3 sequences along with most-parsimonious VDJ recombination scenarios. In a later analysis, each TCR beta chain was defined by its CDR3 amino acid sequence together with its V-gene family, and reads lacking a unique V-gene family were excluded. As a way to deal with suspected cross-contamination and a sequencing artifact, a later analysis dropped nearly 600 nucleotide sequences that were highly shared and had low generation probability. For each public chain, a later analysis derived a clonal expansion index from normalized ranks of inferred template counts within each repertoire. A later analysis computed generation probabilities with a VDJ recombination model fitted to out-of-frame rearrangements, and checked the results against IGoR. In a later analysis, hypergeometric tests were used to score TCR-TCR, TCR-HLA and TCR-CMV co-occurrence, with a repertoire-size bias correction applied to TCR pairs. False discovery rates were estimated in a later analysis by permuting HLA or CMV assignments 20 times. In a later analysis, co-occurring TCRs were grouped using DBSCAN, and TCRdist sequence similarity was added for clustering within HLA-allele-positive subsets. Repertoires with fewer than 30,000 or more than 120,000 public chains, plus five repertoires with anomalous nucleotide sharing, were excluded from co-occurrence clustering. TCRdb stores this immuneACCESS table with in-frame sequences only. Part of the clones is absent; in the studies checked, under half of the shortfall reflects unresolved V genes, and no reason is known for the rest. For V, J and clone size, that table is used; D and trimming come from the DNA. The sample table lists 130,000 to 150,000 clones, 80% of them with a count of one. The ten biggest clones cover just over 5% of the sample.

Worth noting for this clone: No antigen is known for it. The record has no base qualities; no much larger clone is one base away.

The cohort comprised some 730 healthy bone marrow donors. All cohort members were sampled while nominally healthy, although unrecorded immune exposures were likely present. The donor was CMV seronegative and was included in the group of hundreds of seronegative cohort members. Every donor gave a peripheral blood sample, and the peripheral blood mononuclear cells from that sample were used for TCR beta sequencing. Genomic DNA extraction from the blood cell samples was performed with the Qiagen DNeasy Blood Extraction Kit. The TCR originated in a male donor in good health and CMV-seronegative. This chain is built from TRBV7-9 and TRBJ1-1, and possibly TRBD1, on 5 matching bases. Sequenced input: PBMCs. The encoded CDR3 is CASSLAPRAEAFF. The DNA sequence is TGTGCCAGCAGCTTAGCGCCCAGGGCTGAAGCTTTCTTT.